These T cell receptor beta chains were read from a single sample in a study of blood T cell repertoires in COVID-19. TCRdb keeps only in-frame clones here, not all; method: immunoSEQ multiplex PCR. The sample lists more than 200,000 clones, around 88% occurring once. Sequenced input: PBMCs or T cells enriched from blood (not recorded which). These receptors came from a woman between 25 and 40 years old who had recovered from COVID-19. Each CDR3 is given with its conserved first and last residue. A D gene is named only where the DNA matches it firmly. Not every row has a clone size; where given, it reads once, few, many or a size class.

>TRBV29-1|NA|TRBD1|TRBJ2-7
TGCAGCGTTGAACCGGGACAGGGCTCCTACGAGCAGTACTTC
CSVEPGQGSYEQYF
>TRBV30|NA|NA|TRBJ2-7
TGTGCCTGGGGGGACACAGTCTACGAGCAGTACTTC
CAWGDTVYEQYF
>TRBV19|NA|TRBD1|TRBJ1-5
TGTGCCAGTAGTATAGATCTCCAGGGGGCGGGTCAGCCCCAGCATTTT
CASSIDLQGAGQPQHF
>TRBV19|NA|NA|TRBJ1-1
TGTGCCAGTAGTAAGGGGAATGTGAACACTGAAGCTTTCTTT
CASSKGNVNTEAFF
>TRBV28|NA|NA|TRBJ2-1
TGTGCCAGCCAGGGTCGGTCCTACAATGAGCAGTTCTTC
CASQGRSYNEQFF
>TRBV14|NA|NA|TRBJ1-5
TGTGCCAGCAGCCAGGGGGGACAGCCCCAGCATTTT
CASSQGGQPQHF
>TRBV18|NA|NA|TRBJ2-7
TGTGCCAGCTCAGATAGACAGGACTCCTACGAGCAGTACTTC
CASSDRQDSYEQYF
>TRBV13|once|NA|TRBJ1-3
TGTGCCAGCAGCTCTGAACGGACACGATTAAACGCTGGAAACACCATATATTTT
CASSSERTRLNAGNTIYF
>TRBV27|NA|TRBD2|TRBJ2-7
TGTGCCAGCAGTCGACTAGCGGGAGCCCAGGACGAGCAGTACTTC
CASSRLAGAQDEQYF
>TRBV7-3|NA|TRBD1|TRBJ1-6
TGTGCCAGCAGCCCGGGACAGGGGAGGAATTCACCCCTCCACTTT
CASSPGQGRNSPLHF
>TRBV5-1|NA|NA|TRBJ1-1
TGCGCCAGCAGCTTAGAACAGAACACTGAAGCTTTCTTT
CASSLEQNTEAFF
>TRBV5-5|NA|TRBD1|TRBJ1-1
TGTGCCAGCAGCTTAGGACAGGTAAACACTGAAGCTTTCTTT
CASSLGQVNTEAFF
>TRBV30|NA|TRBD1|TRBJ1-6
TGTGCCTGGGGACAGGGTAATAATTCACCCCTCCACTTT
CAWGQGNNSPLHF
>TRBV10-3|once|TRBD1|TRBJ2-3
TGTGCCATCAGCCTCACAGGGGCGAGCACAGATACGCAGTATTTT
CAISLTGASTDTQYF
>TRBV28|NA|TRBD1|TRBJ1-2
TGTGCCAGCAGTCCTGGACAGGGGTTGGATGGCTACACCTTC
CASSPGQGLDGYTF
>TRBV6-2/TRBV6-3|NA|NA|TRBJ2-1
TGTGCCAGCAGTCGACTGATCCCGGGGGAGCAGTTCTTC
CASSRLIPGEQFF
>TRBV29-1|NA|NA|TRBJ2-6
TGCAGCGTTCTGAGCCGTTCTGGGGCCAACGTCCTGACTTTC
CSVLSRSGANVLTF
>TRBV15|once|NA|TRBJ1-5
TGTGCCACCAGCAAGGGGTCGGAGCAGCCCCAGCATTTT
CATSKGSEQPQHF
>TRBV7-6|NA|NA|TRBJ2-1
TGTGCCAGCAGCTTGGGGGGTAGTGAGCAGTTCTTC
CASSLGGSEQFF
>TRBV5-5|NA|NA|TRBJ1-1
TGTGCCAGCAGCTTGGTGCCGGACAGCCACCGCGCTGAAGCTTTCTTT
CASSLVPDSHRAEAFF
>TRBV18|NA|NA|TRBJ1-1
TGTGCCAGCTCACCCCCTCGGGGGAAAGCTTTCTTT
CASSPPRGKAFF
>TRBV11-3|NA|NA|TRBJ2-7
TGTGCCAGCCAGGGCGCAAGCTACGAGCAGTACTTC
CASQGASYEQYF
>TRBV7-6|NA|NA|TRBJ1-1
TGTGCCAGCAGCTGGGCGGGTGAAGCTTTCTTT
CASSWAGEAFF
>TRBV7-2|few|NA|TRBJ1-1
TGTGCCAGCAGCCTCCTCATGGCGAACACTGAAGCTTTCTTT
CASSLLMANTEAFF
>TRBV28|NA|TRBD2|TRBJ2-2
TGTGCCAGCAGGCCGGGACTAGCGACAGGGGAGCTGTTTTTT
CASRPGLATGELFF
>TRBV7-2|NA|NA|TRBJ1-6
TGTGCCAGCAGCTTCGCAGATTCACCCCTCCACTTT
CASSFADSPLHF
>TRBV27|NA|TRBD1|TRBJ2-7
TGTGCCAGCAGTATCCGGGACAGGGTCCACGAGCAGTACTTC
CASSIRDRVHEQYF
>TRBV24-1|NA|TRBD2|TRBJ2-2
TGTGCCACCAGGACGGTGGTAGCGGGAGCCCGCAAGGACACCGGGGAGCTGTTTTTT
CATRTVVAGARKDTGELFF
>TRBV30|NA|TRBD1|TRBJ1-2
TGTGCCTGGAGCCCAGGACAGGGGGGGGACTATGGCTACACCTTC
CAWSPGQGGDYGYTF
>TRBV19|NA|TRBD2|TRBJ2-1
TGTGCCAGTAGTCCGGGACTAGCGGGAGTCGGAGTTAATGAGCAGTTCTTC
CASSPGLAGVGVNEQFF
>TRBV15|once|TRBD1|TRBJ1-5
TGTGCCACCAGCACCCAGGACAGGGCAGTGCGGGGCAATCAGCCCCAGCATTTT
CATSTQDRAVRGNQPQHF
>TRBV28|NA|TRBD2|TRBJ2-1
TGTGCCATCCGATCGGGACTAGCGGGTAGCCCCTGGTTCTTC
CAIRSGLAGSPWFF
>TRBV4-1|NA|TRBD1|TRBJ1-2
TGCGCCAGCAGCCCGTCCCGGGACAGGGGCTATGGCTACACCTTC
CASSPSRDRGYGYTF
>TRBV7-3|once|TRBD2|TRBJ2-1
TGTGCCAGCAGCGCGGGGCCGGGACTAGCTTGGGGCAATGAGCAGTTCTTC
CASSAGPGLAWGNEQFF
>TRBV28|once|NA|TRBJ2-3
TGTGCCAGCAGTTGGGCAACAGATACGCAGTATTTT
CASSWATDTQYF
>TRBV19|NA|NA|TRBJ1-5
TGTGCCAGTAGCCCTGGGGGCAGGGGTAATCAGCCCCAGCATTTT
CASSPGGRGNQPQHF
>TRBV15|NA|NA|TRBJ2-7
TGTGCCACCAGCAGAGAAAGAACTAGTAAGCCGTACGAGCAGTACTTC
CATSRERTSKPYEQYF
>TRBV21-1|few|NA|TRBJ2-2
TGTGCCAGCAGCAAAAAGGTGCCCCTGGCGGGATCGAACACCGGGGAGCTGTTTTTT
CASSKKVPLAGSNTGELFF
>TRBV19|once|TRBD1|TRBJ2-7
TGTGCCAGTAGTATAGTGACAGGGTCCTACGAGCAGTACTTC
CASSIVTGSYEQYF
>TRBV3-1/TRBV3-2|NA|NA|TRBJ2-7
TGTGCCAGCAGCCAAGGTAGACAGGACTACGAGCAGTACTTC
CASSQGRQDYEQYF
>TRBV11-3|few|NA|TRBJ2-1
TGTGCCAGCAGCAACGGACTCAGCTCCTACAATGAGCAGTTCTTC
CASSNGLSSYNEQFF
>TRBV19|NA|TRBD1|TRBJ1-2
TGTGCCAGTAGTATTCGGACAGGGGGTAATGGCTACACCTTC
CASSIRTGGNGYTF
>TRBV7-9|NA|TRBD2|TRBJ2-3
TGTGCCAGCAGCTTAGGGTCTAGCGGACGCACAGATACGCAGTATTTT
CASSLGSSGRTDTQYF
>TRBV28|NA|TRBD1|TRBJ1-5
TGTGCCAGCATTTACAGGGGGCGGGGTCAGCCCCAGCATTTT
CASIYRGRGQPQHF
>TRBV3-1/TRBV3-2|NA|TRBD2|TRBJ2-1
TGTGCCAGCAGCTCTACCGGGACTAGCGGGAGGGAGCAGTTCTTC
CASSSTGTSGREQFF
>TRBV2|NA|TRBD1|TRBJ2-1
TGTGCCAGCACTTGGACCAGGGGGAATGAGCAGTTCTTC
CASTWTRGNEQFF
>TRBV30|once|NA|TRBJ2-2
TGTGCCTGGCGGGGGGCAGCGAACACCGGGGAGCTGTTTTTT
CAWRGAANTGELFF
>TRBV28|NA|NA|TRBJ2-7
TGTGCCAGCAGACAGTCTGCCTACGAGCAGTACTTC
CASRQSAYEQYF
>TRBV7-9|NA|TRBD1|TRBJ1-5
TGTGCCAGCAGCTTGACAGGGGGGATCGGGCAGCCCCAGCATTTT
CASSLTGGIGQPQHF
>TRBV7-2|NA|TRBD1|TRBJ1-1
TGTGCCAGCAAGGGTTTCGACAGGGGACGGAACACTGAAGCTTTCTTT
CASKGFDRGRNTEAFF
>TRBV28|few|NA|TRBJ1-2
TGTGCCAGCAGTCCCTATAACTATGGCTACACCTTC
CASSPYNYGYTF
>TRBV2|NA|TRBD2|TRBJ2-7
TGTGCCAGCAGTGAATGGACTAGCGGGAGCTACGAGCAGTACTTC
CASSEWTSGSYEQYF